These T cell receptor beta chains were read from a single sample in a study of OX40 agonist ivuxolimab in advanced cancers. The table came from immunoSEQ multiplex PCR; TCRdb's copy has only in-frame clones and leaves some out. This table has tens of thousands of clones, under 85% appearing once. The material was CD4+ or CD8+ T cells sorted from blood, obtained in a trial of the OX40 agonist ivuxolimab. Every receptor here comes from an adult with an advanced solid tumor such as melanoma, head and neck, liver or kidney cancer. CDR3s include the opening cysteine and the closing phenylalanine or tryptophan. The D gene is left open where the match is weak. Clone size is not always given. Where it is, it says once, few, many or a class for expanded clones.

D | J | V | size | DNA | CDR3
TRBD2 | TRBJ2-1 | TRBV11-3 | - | TGTGCCAGCAGCTTAGATGGGACTAGAGATGAGCAGTTCTTC | CASSLDGTRDEQFF
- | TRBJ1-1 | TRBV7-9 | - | TGTGCCAGCAGCTTACCCCGTAACAGGGATCCTGAGATGGCTTTCTTT | CASSLPRNRDPEMAFF
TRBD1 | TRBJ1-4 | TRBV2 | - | TGTGCCAGCAGTTCCCCCGGACAGGTTCAGGAAAAACTGTTTTTT | CASSSPGQVQEKLFF
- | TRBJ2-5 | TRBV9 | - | TGTGCCAGCAGCCCCCGGGGAGGGGGAAGGGGCCGACAAGAGACCCAGTACTTC | CASSPRGGGRGRQETQYF
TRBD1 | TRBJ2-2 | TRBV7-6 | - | TGTGCCAGCAGCTTACCTCCCTTTTACCGGGACAGGGGGCGAAAAACCGGGGAGCTGTTTTTT | CASSLPPFYRDRGRKTGELFF
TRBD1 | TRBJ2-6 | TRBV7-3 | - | TGTGCCAGCAGCTTATTAGGGGGCGTAACCACTGGGGCCAACGTCCTGACTTTC | CASSLLGGVTTGANVLTF
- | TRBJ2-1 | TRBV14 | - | TGTGCCAGCAGCCGCGGTGGAGCGGTCAATGAGCAGTTCTTC | CASSRGGAVNEQFF
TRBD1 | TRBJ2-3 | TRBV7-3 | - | TGTGCCAGCGGGGACAGATACTCTAATACGCAGTATTTT | CASGDRYSNTQYF
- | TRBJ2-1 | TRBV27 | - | TGTGCCAGCATGGGCGGGTACGATGAGCAGTTCTTC | CASMGGYDEQFF
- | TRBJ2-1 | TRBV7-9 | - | TGTGCCAGCAGCTTAATATCAGAGATCAATGAGCAGTTCTTC | CASSLISEINEQFF
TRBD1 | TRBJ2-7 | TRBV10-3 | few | TGTGCCATCAGTGAGTCGTGGACAGGGGTCCACGAGCAGTACTTC | CAISESWTGVHEQYF
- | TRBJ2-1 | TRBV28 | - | TGTGCCAGCAGCTCCCTTTACAATGAGCAGTTCTTC | CASSSLYNEQFF
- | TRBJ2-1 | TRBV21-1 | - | TGTGCCAGCAGCATCGGCTCCTACAATGAGCAGTTCTTC | CASSIGSYNEQFF
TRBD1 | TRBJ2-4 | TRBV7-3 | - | TGTGCCAGCAGCGAGGGACAGGGGAACATTCAGTACTTC | CASSEGQGNIQYF
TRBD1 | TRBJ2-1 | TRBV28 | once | TGTGCCAGCAGTGCCCCGGGACAGGGTCTGCAAAGGTTCTTC | CASSAPGQGLQRFF
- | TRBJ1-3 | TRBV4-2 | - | TGTGCCAGCAGCCAAGAAGATAGAGCTGGAAACACCATATATTTT | CASSQEDRAGNTIYF